These 21 T cell receptor beta chains originate from one sample sequenced in a study of cytomegalovirus exposure and HLA in healthy donors. Both 60 Vbeta primers and 13 Jbeta primers went into the PCR. Profiled with immunoSEQ multiplex PCR; TCRdb holds only in-frame clones, not every one. Among 80,000 to 100,000 clones listed, about 81% were seen once. The source material was PBMCs. The receptors were sampled from a man in his forties in good health and CMV-seronegative.

This chain links TRBV6-1 with TRBJ1-2; no firm D call. V was pared by 7 bases and J by 5 bases, with 14 bases between. The CDR3 has 13 residues. Germline values: CDR1 MNHNS, CDR2 SASEGT. CDR3 residues: CASIIPEMYGYTF. DNA of the CDR3: TGTGCCAGCATCATCCCTGAGATGTATGGCTACACCTTC.

This clone was observed a handful of times. V is TRBV11-2 and J is TRBJ2-1; the match to TRBD2 covers 8 bases. This CDR3 has 17 amino acids. Trimming cost V 1 base and J 6 bases; bases outside gene matches: 11. Germline CDR1 and CDR2: SGHAT and FQNNGV. The CDR3 DNA is TGTGCCAGCAGCTTAGTCCAGCGGGGGTATCGGCTCAATGAGCAGTTCTTC. Translation: CASSLVQRGYRLNEQFF.

The V gene is TRBV10-3, the J gene TRBJ1-2, with 8 bases identical to TRBD1. The CDR3 runs to 16 residues. Germline lookup yields CDR1 ENHRY and CDR2 SYGVKD. J gave up 6 bases and V 4 bases, and 13 bases lay outside the gene matches. The CDR3 sequence: CAISGGQGLTINGYTF. The CDR3 coding sequence is TGTGCCATCAGTGGCGGACAGGGACTCACTATTAATGGCTACACCTTC.

In regard to this clone: At one end the junction does not follow the germline gene, possibly because of a read error. V and J are TRBV7-9 and TRBJ2-7, with 7 positions matching TRBD2. The CDR3 extends over 14 amino acids. In germline, CDR1 is SEHNR, CDR2 FQNEAQ (reference sequence). CDR3 residues: CSSSLDSSGYEQYF. The CDR3 DNA is TGTTCCAGCAGCTTAGACTCTAGCGGCTACGAGCAGTACTTC.

This clone was counted a few times. V usage is TRBV6-1 and J usage is TRBJ2-7; D perhaps matches TRBD1 (6 bases). CDR1 MNHNS and CDR2 SASEGT come from the germline V gene. This CDR3 has 14 residues. Trimming stripped 3 bases from V and 4 bases from J, with 13 bases between. CDR3 sequence: CASSDWTAKYEQYF. The CDR3, as DNA: TGTGCCAGCAGTGACTGGACAGCCAAGTACGAGCAGTACTTC.

This clone was seen once. The chain carries TRBV9 and TRBJ2-7, with D maybe TRBD2 (5 bases). This CDR3 spans 14 amino acids. The V gene lost 2 bases and the J gene lost 3 bases, with 12 bases spanning the gap. CDR1 is SGDLS and CDR2 is YYNGEE in the germline V gene. CDR3 bases: TGTGCCAGCAGCGTTGCTGGAGGCGACTACGAGCAGTACTTC. This sequence encodes CASSVAGGDYEQYF.

This chain links TRBV4-3 with TRBJ2-4; possible D gene TRBD2, 5 bases. The CDR3 extends over 16 amino acids. Germline loops: CDR1 LGHNA, CDR2 YSLEER. V shed 0 bases and J shed 0 bases, with 9 bases lying between them. The CDR3 nucleotides are TGCGCCAGCAGCCAAGAAGATGGAGGAGCCAAAAACATTCAGTACTTC. Translating it yields CASSQEDGGAKNIQYF.

The chain joins TRBV5-1 to TRBJ1-2; perhaps TRBD1 as D (5 bases). The CDR3 totals 12 residues. Trimming pared 1 base from V and 6 bases from J, leaving 7 bases between. Per germline, CDR1 SGHRS and CDR2 YFSETQ. This CDR3 reads CASSLMGHGYTF. The CDR3 bases are TGCGCCAGCAGCTTGATGGGGCATGGCTACACCTTC.

V usage is TRBV5-1 and J usage is TRBJ2-1; D remains unclear. Germline V CDR1 and CDR2: SGHRS, YFSETQ. The CDR3 is 13 residues long. The germline V and J ends were trimmed by 6 bases and 5 bases, with 12 bases remaining between them. CDR3 DNA: TGCGCCAGCAATTTAGTTACCGACAATGAGCAGTTCTTC. Translating gives CASNLVTDNEQFF.

This clone showed up just a few times. CDR3 sequence: CASSPPRSSSYEQYF. In DNA form, the CDR3 reads TGTGCCAGCAGCCCGCCCCGGTCATCCTCCTACGAGCAGTACTTC. The chain combines TRBV7-9 with TRBJ2-7; D remains ambiguous. This CDR3 spans 15 amino acids. CDR1 SEHNR and CDR2 FQNEAQ come from the germline V gene (reference sequence). Trimming removed 5 bases from V and 0 bases from J, with 14 bases in between.

The chain is built from TRBV25-1 and TRBJ2-2; TRBD1 aligns across 7 bases. The CDR3 runs 16 residues. J gave up 5 bases and V 2 bases, and 8 bases lay outside the gene matches. Germline CDR1 and CDR2: MGHDK and SYGVNS. CDR3 in DNA: TGTGCCAGCAGTGAAGTAAGGGGGCTAGAAACCGGGGAGCTGTTTTTT. This translates into CASSEVRGLETGELFF.

This rearrangement joins TRBV5-1 to TRBJ1-3; D is perhaps TRBD1 (5 bases). The CDR3 covers 16 residues. Germline V gene lookup returns CDR1 SGHRS and CDR2 YFSETQ. V was clipped by 3 bases and J by 3 bases, with 16 bases between them. CDR3 nucleotide sequence: TGCGCCAGCAGCTACTCACGGCAGGGTGATGGAAACACCATATATTTT. It specifies CASSYSRQGDGNTIYF.

On this clone itself: The junction does not match germline at one end; this may be a read error. The CDR3 is CSSIVGGAVYQETQYF. DNA for the CDR3: TGTTCCAGCATCGTCGGGGGGGCCGTTTACCAAGAGACCCAGTACTTC. The V gene is TRBV7-9, the J gene TRBJ2-5; TRBD2 matches 8 bases. The CDR3 consists of 16 residues. Germline V lookup: CDR1 SEHNR, CDR2 FQNEAQ (reference sequence). The full variable domain, rest sourced from reference TRBV7-9 and TRBJ2-5, is DTGVSQNPRHKITKRGQNVTFRCDPISEHNRLYWYRQTLGQGPEFLTYFQNEAQLEKSRLLSDRFSAERPKGSFSTLEIQRTEQGDSAMYLCSSIVGGAVYQETQYFGPGTRLLVL.

This sequence joins TRBV6-5 and TRBJ2-7; TRBD1 matches at 7 bases. The CDR3 has 15 amino acids. The junction had 4 bases not matched to a gene; V was cut back by 2 bases and J by 0 bases. Germline assignment: CDR1 MNHEY and CDR2 SVGAGI. This CDR3 is CASSYRTGDSYEQYF. In DNA, the CDR3 is TGTGCCAGCAGTTACAGGACAGGTGACTCCTACGAGCAGTACTTC.

V and J are TRBV27 and TRBJ1-4; D ambiguous. V lost 8 bases, J lost 0 bases, and 10 bases lay in between. Germline CDR1 is MNHEY and CDR2 is SMNVEV (reference sequence). The CDR3 is 14 amino acids. For the CDR3, the DNA is TGTGCCAGCGGCCACAAGACAACTAATGAAAAACTGTTTTTT. Encoded protein: CASGHKTTNEKLFF.

The V call is TRBV4-1, the J call TRBJ2-1; D ambiguous. The V gene lost 0 bases and the J gene lost 4 bases, with 7 bases spanning the gap. The CDR3 loop spans 14 amino acids. The germline gives CDR1 MGHRA, CDR2 YSYEKL. DNA for the CDR3: TGCGCCAGCAGCCAAGAAAGCGCTTACAATGAGCAGTTCTTC. It codes for CASSQESAYNEQFF.

The sample holds a few counts of this clone. The chain employs TRBV27 and TRBJ1-5; D ambiguous. The CDR3 contains 13 residues. Trimming stripped 3 bases from V and 4 bases from J, with 7 bases between. Looked up from germline, CDR1 is MNHEY and CDR2 is SMNVEV (reference sequence). In DNA form, the CDR3 reads TGTGCCAGCAGTTTCGAGGGTAATCAGCCCCAGCATTTT. It translates to CASSFEGNQPQHF.

As to this clone: Its ends do not fully match the called genes, so a read error is possible. The rearrangement joins TRBV11-2 to TRBJ2-3; D perhaps matches TRBD2 (6 bases). The CDR3 length is 16 residues. Germline values: CDR1 SGHAT, CDR2 FQNNGV. CDR3 residues: CASSAVTGTRTDTQYF. CDR3 nucleotide sequence: TGTGCCAGCAGCGCCGTCACTGGGACTCGCACGGATACGCAGTATTTT.

This chain joins TRBV27 and TRBJ2-7; 10 nucleotides agree with TRBD1. There are 14 residues in the CDR3. V dropped 3 bases and J dropped 6; count of bases not matched to a gene: 5. Germline loops: CDR1 MNHEY, CDR2 SMNVEV (reference sequence). The CDR3 loop is CASSFLDRGVEQYF. The CDR3 DNA follows: TGTGCCAGCAGTTTCCTGGACAGGGGGGTCGAGCAGTACTTC.

The rearrangement uses TRBV27 and TRBJ1-2; TRBD1 aligns across 10 bases. CDR3 length: 15 amino acids. J was trimmed by 4 bases and V by 6 bases; bases with no gene match: 8. CDR1 is MNHEY, CDR2 SMNVEV, per germline (reference sequence). The CDR3 DNA is TGTGCCAGCAGACTGCGGACAGGGGGAGGCTATGGCTACACCTTC. Translated: CASRLRTGGGYGYTF.

The CDR3, as DNA: TGTGCCAGTAGTAATGACAGGATCACTGAAGCTTTCTTT. This translates into CASSNDRITEAFF. This chain links TRBV19 with TRBJ1-1, with a weak D call TRBD1 (6 bases). This CDR3 comprises 13 residues. Trimming removed 4 bases from V and 4 bases from J, with 10 bases in between. Germline loops: CDR1 LNHDA, CDR2 SQIVND (reference sequence).